This paragraph reports one TCR beta chain. Its antigen remains unidentified. Base qualities were left out, and no much larger clone turns up one base away. These data come from a study of cytomegalovirus exposure and HLA in healthy donors (dated by TCRdb to between 2016 and 2019). Turning to the overall study: According to an earlier analysis of a few hundred of the donors, roughly 180 million T cells yielded 117 million unique TCR beta sequences and about 300 Gb of sequence data. HLA typing included class I and class II loci at four-digit resolution. A later genetic analysis took genome-wide SNP genotypes for about three fifths of the 666 donors and used that subset as a discovery cohort. Among roughly 400 genotyped donors of the cohort, an average of roughly 240,000 unique TCR beta nucleotide sequences were sequenced per donor, about a sixth of them non-productive. Of the roughly 430 genotyped donors, around 81% fell in the genetic ancestry cluster associated with self-reported Caucasian donors. All discovery cohort repertoires had been generated on a single sequencing platform. A later analysis re-analyzed previously published TCR beta repertoires from approximately 670 donors and added high-resolution HLA genotyping to study TCR occurrence patterns. A separate validation cohort of roughly 130 different subjects was used in addition to the 666-subject first cohort. Donor age, sex, ethnicity and CMV serostatus were compiled together with the repertoire data. To predict cytomegalovirus infection status, the study brought together high-throughput TCR immunosequencing, statistical association of individual TCRs with disease status, and machine learning. An early release covering approximately 600 HLA-typed donors comprised roughly 300 gigabases of sequencing data and tens of millions of unique TCR sequences. Rather than drawing on any new phenotypic data, the later analysis identified candidate immune exposures from TCR beta sequences and the way those sequences occurred across donors. The study was designed to test whether signatures of past pathogen exposure could be identified by cataloging public T cell receptors. The study profiled the T cell repertoires of under 850 subjects by immunosequencing and related them to cytomegalovirus serostatus. The number of typed donors differed by locus: roughly 620-630 for A, B, C, DRB1 and DQB1; approximately 530 for DQA1; 606 for DPA1; and roughly 470 for DPB1. An earlier analysis of 587 of the donors applied high-throughput TCR beta sequencing to assess whether each TCR beta V gene segment acted as functional or pseudogenic. Roughly five DR-DQ haplotypes were treated as single units for association and clustering because of strong linkage in the cohort.

Summary of the overall study and its limitations: In a later analysis, several top co-occurrence clusters were reported to appear linked to parvovirus B19, influenza, CMV and Epstein-Barr virus. At a false discovery rate of 0.05, a later analysis linked under 20,000 TCR beta sequences to specific HLA alleles. Because HLA typing was unavailable for some donors at each locus, only the typed subset was used in association tests. A cluster of highly shared sequence variants was judged likely to represent a technical artifact of the sequencing pipeline. The earlier analysis of approximately 590 of the donors excluded roughly 17 rarely observed V segments, including chromosome 9 orphons, because counts were too low. The authors suggested that the approach could potentially be generalized to other disease states and immunological phenotypes. A later analysis found that most CMV-associated TCR beta chains appeared HLA-restricted, with HLA associations seemingly driven largely by CMV exposure. Immune exposure information for the cohort was limited to CMV serostatus. The presence/absence analyses assumed that sequencing depth was roughly uniform across donors, and that assumption may not be true. In a later analysis, HLA-associated TCR beta chains were found to be more clonally expanded and to have lower generation probabilities than equally common non-associated chains. A further reported finding was that TCR beta sequences accurately predicted the HLA-A and HLA-B alleles for most subjects in the first cohort. The study listed 150 to 200 TCR beta chains as associated with cytomegalovirus. According to a later genetic analysis, donors in an Asian-associated ancestry cluster had fewer N-insertions in productive TCRs than the approximately 700-donor mean. Cytomegalovirus status was reported to be diagnosed by the classifier with high specificity and sensitivity in both the original and validation cohorts. Broadly in line with IMGT annotations, most TCR beta V segments showed up in productive rearrangements about 90% or about 30% of the time in an earlier analysis of about 500 of the donors. Correlated functional status among segregating V segments might reflect linkage disequilibrium, but an unknown experimental factor could not be ruled out. A later analysis found that TCR association rates varied across HLA loci, with DRB1 alleles showing the most associated TCRs and HLA-C alleles the fewest. In vitro tests confirmed that a few of the cytomegalovirus-associated TCR beta chains recognize cytomegalovirus antigens. In this cohort, only TCR beta chains were sequenced, and detectable features were limited by the absence of alpha or paired-chain data. While some public TCRs were present in many individuals, most TCR sequences turned up only very rarely across donors. When HLA alleles, especially DR and DQ, strongly co-occurred, attributing TCR associations to individual alleles was difficult. V-gene and J-gene trimming of TCR beta chains was associated with a missense DCLRE1C variant in a later genetic analysis, and the association was replicated in an independent cohort. Because the 87-base-pair reads could not distinguish some IMGT-functional V segments, including TRBV6-2 and TRBV6-3, those segments were excluded.

Libraries came from the immunoSEQ multiplex PCR assay. For the multiplex PCR, a mixture combining 60 forward primers for TCR Vbeta segments and 13 reverse primers for TCR Jbeta segments was used. The CDR3 region of rearranged TCR beta genes was amplified from genomic DNA with a multiplex PCR assay. The amplified TCR beta libraries were sequenced on the Illumina HiSeq System as 87-base-pair reads. The paper's data handling went like this. A later analysis counted 65 million to 90 million unique TCR beta chains across the 600 to 850 repertoires, and roughly 9.9 million of these chains were shared by at least two donors. Raw reads were error-corrected and collapsed into unique sequences by a nearest-neighbor algorithm in which closely related sequences were merged to remove PCR and sequencing errors. Alignment of CDR3 sequences to IMGT reference sequences was used to assign V, D and J gene segments. For a sequence to be retained, a match of at least six nucleotides to both a V gene segment and a J gene segment was required. A rearrangement counted as productive if the CDR3 had no stop codons and remained in frame with V and J, and every other rearrangement counted as non-productive. Following IMGT convention, CDR3 was defined as the stretch from the second conserved V-encoded cysteine up to the conserved J-encoded phenylalanine. The earlier analysis of about 610 of the donors excluded any sequence lacking an unambiguous match to a single V gene segment. An earlier analysis of 587 of the donors classified V segments as functional when productive rearrangements were above 56.7% and as segregating when the standard deviation between donors was above 5%. A statistical classification framework was built for diagnosing cytomegalovirus status from the catalog of TCR beta chain sequences. In a later analysis, TCR nucleotide sequences were compared against IMGT/GENE-DB human TR gene sequences so that V and J genes could be assigned. Using the TCRdist pipeline, a later analysis assigned CDR3 sequences along with most-parsimonious VDJ recombination scenarios. In a later analysis, each TCR beta chain was defined by its CDR3 amino acid sequence together with its V-gene family, and reads lacking a unique V-gene family were excluded. As a way to deal with suspected cross-contamination and a sequencing artifact, a later analysis dropped 500 to 700 nucleotide sequences that were highly shared and had low generation probability. In a later analysis, a clonal expansion index was calculated for each public chain from normalized within-repertoire ranks of inferred template counts. A later analysis computed generation probabilities with a VDJ recombination model fitted to out-of-frame rearrangements, and checked the results against IGoR. Hypergeometric tests were used in a later analysis to score TCR-TCR, TCR-HLA and TCR-CMV co-occurrence, with a repertoire-size bias correction applied to the TCR pairs. A later analysis estimated false discovery rates by permuting HLA or CMV assignments 20 times. In a later analysis, co-occurring TCRs were grouped with DBSCAN, and TCRdist sequence similarity was added when clustering was performed within HLA-allele-positive subsets. Co-occurrence clustering excluded repertoires with fewer than 30,000 or more than 120,000 public chains, plus five with anomalous nucleotide sharing. TCRdb holds this immuneACCESS table with in-frame rearrangements only. Some clones are missing; in checked studies, unresolved V genes explain under half, and the rest has no known cause. D and trimming come from the DNA, and the V and J calls and clone size come from that table. Within this sample are approximately 150,000 clones, with 81% of them counted one time only. 1% to 1.5% of the sample is taken by the ten largest.

The cohort was made up of approximately 700 healthy bone marrow donors. Cohort members were all nominally healthy when sampled, although unrecorded immune exposures were likely present. The donor was CMV seropositive and belonged to the group of about 290 seropositive cohort members. A peripheral blood sample was provided by each donor, and peripheral blood mononuclear cells were used for TCR beta sequencing. Genomic DNA was extracted from the blood cell samples with the Qiagen DNeasy Blood Extraction Kit. V is reduced by 4 bases and J by 3 bases, leaving a spacing of 9 bases between them. The CDR3 covers 13 residues, taking in both the cysteine and the phenylalanine. Only the CDR3 DNA is retained, 39 bases long and in frame from the first base. Via the germline V gene, CDR1 is MRHNA and CDR2 SNTAGT.

Rearrangement joined TRBV6-4 to TRBJ2-5, and TRBD1 may be the D gene, going by 6 matching bases. Input material: PBMCs. The TCR originated in a man aged 50-59 years in good health and CMV-seropositive. In nucleotides, the sequence is TGTGCCAGCAGTGCGCACAGGGAAGAGACCCAGTACTTC. It specifies CASSAHREETQYF.